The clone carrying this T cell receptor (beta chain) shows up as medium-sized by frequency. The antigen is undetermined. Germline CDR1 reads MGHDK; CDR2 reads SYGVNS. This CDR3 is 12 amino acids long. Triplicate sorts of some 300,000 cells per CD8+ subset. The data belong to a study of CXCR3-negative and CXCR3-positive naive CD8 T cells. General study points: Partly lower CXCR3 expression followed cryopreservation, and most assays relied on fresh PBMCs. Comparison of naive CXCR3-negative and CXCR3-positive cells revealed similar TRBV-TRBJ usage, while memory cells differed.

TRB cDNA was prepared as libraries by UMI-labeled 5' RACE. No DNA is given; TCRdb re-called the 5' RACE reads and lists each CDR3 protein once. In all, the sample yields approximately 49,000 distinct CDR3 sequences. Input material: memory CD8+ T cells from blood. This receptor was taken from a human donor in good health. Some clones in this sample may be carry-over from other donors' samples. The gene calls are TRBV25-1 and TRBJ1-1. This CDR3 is CASSTGSTEAFF.